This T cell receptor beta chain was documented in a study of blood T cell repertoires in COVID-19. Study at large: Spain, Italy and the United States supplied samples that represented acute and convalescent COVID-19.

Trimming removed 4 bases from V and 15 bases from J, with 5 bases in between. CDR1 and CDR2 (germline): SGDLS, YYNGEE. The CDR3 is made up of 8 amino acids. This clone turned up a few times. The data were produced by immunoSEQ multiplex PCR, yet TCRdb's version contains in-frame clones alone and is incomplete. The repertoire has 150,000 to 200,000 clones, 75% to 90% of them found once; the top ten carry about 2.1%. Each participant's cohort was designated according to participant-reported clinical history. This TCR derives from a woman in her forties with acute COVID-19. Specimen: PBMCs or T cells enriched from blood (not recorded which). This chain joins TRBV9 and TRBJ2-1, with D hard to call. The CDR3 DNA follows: TGTGCCAGCAGCCGAGCGTTCTTC. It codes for CASSRAFF.